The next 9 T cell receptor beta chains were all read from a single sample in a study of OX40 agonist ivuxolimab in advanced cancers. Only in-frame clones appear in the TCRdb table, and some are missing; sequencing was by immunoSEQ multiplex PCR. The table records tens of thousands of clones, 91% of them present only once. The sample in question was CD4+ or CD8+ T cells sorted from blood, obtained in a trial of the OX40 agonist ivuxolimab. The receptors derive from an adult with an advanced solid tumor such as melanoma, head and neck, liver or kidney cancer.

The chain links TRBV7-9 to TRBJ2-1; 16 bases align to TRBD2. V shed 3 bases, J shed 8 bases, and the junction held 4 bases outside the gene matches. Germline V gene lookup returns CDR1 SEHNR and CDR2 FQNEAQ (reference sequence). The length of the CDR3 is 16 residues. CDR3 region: CASSFGTSGGADEQFF. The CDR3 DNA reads TGTGCCAGCAGCTTTGGGACTAGCGGGGGGGCCGATGAGCAGTTCTTC.

The CDR3 DNA sequence: TGTGCCAGCAGCTTAGACAGCAACTACGAGCAGTACGTC. Translating gives CASSLDSNYEQYV. The chain couples TRBV7-9 to TRBJ2-7, with unresolved D. This CDR3 has 13 residues. Germline-derived CDR1 and CDR2 are SEHNR and FQNEAQ (reference sequence). The V end lost 1 base, the J end lost 3 bases, and 7 bases lay between the germline ends.

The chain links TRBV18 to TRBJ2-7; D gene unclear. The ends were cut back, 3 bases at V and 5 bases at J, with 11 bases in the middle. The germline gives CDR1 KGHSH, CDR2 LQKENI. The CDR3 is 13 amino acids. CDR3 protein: CASSPPQPDEQYF. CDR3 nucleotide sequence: TGTGCCAGCTCACCCCCGCAGCCTGACGAGCAGTACTTC.

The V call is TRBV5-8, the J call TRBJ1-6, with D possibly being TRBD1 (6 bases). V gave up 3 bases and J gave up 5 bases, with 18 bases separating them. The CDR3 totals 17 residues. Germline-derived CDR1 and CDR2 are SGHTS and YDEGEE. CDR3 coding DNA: TGTGCCAGCAGCTCGGGGGGGCGACAGCCTGATAATTCACCCCTCCACTTT. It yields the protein CASSSGGRQPDNSPLHF.

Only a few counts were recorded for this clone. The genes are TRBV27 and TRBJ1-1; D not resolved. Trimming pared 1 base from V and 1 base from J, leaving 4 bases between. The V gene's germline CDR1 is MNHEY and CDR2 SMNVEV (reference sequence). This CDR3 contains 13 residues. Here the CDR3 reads CASSLWGNTEAFF. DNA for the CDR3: TGTGCCAGCAGTTTATGGGGGAACACTGAAGCTTTCTTT.

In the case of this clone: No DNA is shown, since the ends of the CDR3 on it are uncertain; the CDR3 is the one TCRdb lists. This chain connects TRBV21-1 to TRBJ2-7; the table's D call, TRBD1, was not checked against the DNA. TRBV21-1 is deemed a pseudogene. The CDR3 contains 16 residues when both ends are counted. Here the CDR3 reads CASSKEVGTGTYEQYV.

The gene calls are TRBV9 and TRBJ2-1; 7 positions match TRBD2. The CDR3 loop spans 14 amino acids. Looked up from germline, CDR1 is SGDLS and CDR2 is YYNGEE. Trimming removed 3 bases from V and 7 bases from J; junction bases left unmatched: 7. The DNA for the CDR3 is TGTGCCAGCAGCGGAGGGGACTACTTTAATGAGCAGTTCTTC. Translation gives CASSGGDYFNEQFF. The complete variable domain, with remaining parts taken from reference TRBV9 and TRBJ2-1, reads DSGVTQTPKHLITATGQRVTLRCSPRSGDLSVYWYQQSLDQGLQFLIQYYNGEERAKGNILERFSAQQFPDLHSELNLSSLELGDSALYFCASSGGDYFNEQFFGPGTRLTVL.

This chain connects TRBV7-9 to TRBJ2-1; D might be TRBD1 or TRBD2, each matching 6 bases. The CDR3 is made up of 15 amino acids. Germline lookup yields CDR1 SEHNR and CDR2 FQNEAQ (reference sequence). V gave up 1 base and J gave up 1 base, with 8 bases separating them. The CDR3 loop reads CASSLGGASYNEQFF. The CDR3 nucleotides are TGTGCCAGCAGCTTAGGGGGGGCTTCCTACAATGAGCAGTTCTTC.

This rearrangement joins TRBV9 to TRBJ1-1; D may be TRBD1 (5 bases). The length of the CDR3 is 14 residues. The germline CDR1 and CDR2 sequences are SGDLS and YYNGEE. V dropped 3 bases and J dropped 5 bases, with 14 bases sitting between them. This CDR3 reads CASSDLGRETEAFF. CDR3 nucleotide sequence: TGTGCCAGCAGCGATCTGGGCAGGGAGACTGAAGCTTTCTTT.